The entry that follows covers one TCR beta chain sequence. The entry originates in a study of memory CD4+ T cells and cytomegalovirus serostatus. Overall study: Healthy Belgian adult donors included roughly ten CMV-positive and around 25 CMV-negative people.

V shed 6 bases and J 8 bases; nucleotides not matched to a gene: 6. The CDR3 has 13 residues. Germline loops: CDR1 LGHNT, CDR2 FRNRAP. The repertoire was sequenced with immunoSEQ multiplex PCR; TCRdb's copy has only in-frame clones and lacks some. The sample lists 84,000 or so clones; about 85% were seen once. Single viable CD3+CD4+CD8-CD45RO+ cells were sorted as the memory CD4+ T cells. Serum IgG to CMV pp150, pp28, p38 and p52 defined serostatus. CD4+ T cells were isolated by positive magnetic selection. Material: memory CD4+ T cells from blood. This receptor was identified in an adult in good health and CMV-seronegative. The chain couples TRBV12-5 to TRBJ1-4; TRBD1 matches at 7 bases. The CDR3 loop reads CASGQGTEEKLFF. The DNA of the CDR3 is TGTGCTAGTGGCCAAGGGACAGAGGAAAAACTGTTTTTT.